This TCR beta chain was profiled in a study of graft-versus-host responses after intestinal transplantation. Study-wide background: Anti-thymocyte globulin induction was given to all recipients, followed by tacrolimus and steroids for 2 to 4 years. Broader study findings: Some patients had graft-donor T cell macrochimerism. In their allografts, the ratios of graft-versus-host to host-versus-graft T cell clones were high. Some GvH clones were seen earlier in gut or blood, suggesting intestinal origin.

Worth noting for this clone: What it binds is unknown.

Sequencing was performed with immunoSEQ multiplex PCR; in TCRdb, only in-frame clones are kept and a portion is missing. The table has about 100,000 clones, 91% seen once. The CDR3 covers 15 residues. Trimming removed 3 bases from V and 2 bases from J, with 13 bases in between. Per germline, CDR1 SGHTA and CDR2 FQGTGA. The sequence was obtained from a human donor who was the organ donor for an intestinal transplant. This chain links TRBV7-3 with TRBJ1-1; D unresolved. The sample was unstimulated CD4+ T cells sorted from spleen or lymph node cells, taken before transplant. The CDR3, as DNA: TGTGCCAGCAGCTTGTACGGGGATCCTAACACTGAAGCTTTCTTT. Protein sequence: CASSLYGDPNTEAFF.